The 32 T cell receptor beta chains below were found in one sample sequenced in a study of blood T cell repertoires in COVID-19. Using immunoSEQ multiplex PCR, the repertoire was profiled, and TCRdb retains in-frame clones only, with some absent. This sample yields around 270,000 clones, of which around 86% are seen a single time; approximately 9.4% belongs to the top ten. Sequences were obtained from peripheral blood. The source is a man between 35 and 55 years old who had recovered from COVID-19.

The V gene is TRBV6-2 or TRBV6-3, the J gene TRBJ1-1, with no clear D. V was cut by 7 bases and J by 2 bases, with 20 bases left in between. The CDR3 is made up of 16 amino acids. Germline CDR1 is MNHEY and CDR2 is SVGEGT. The CDR3 DNA is TGTGCCAGCACCCCCAGAAGTCCCAGGCCTAACACTGAAGCTTTCTTT. Its translation is CASTPRSPRPNTEAFF.

V and J are TRBV7-8 and TRBJ1-6; D is unclear. This CDR3 is built from 13 residues. Germline lookup yields CDR1 SGHVS and CDR2 FQNEAQ. V lost 1 base, J lost 8 bases, and 6 bases lay in between. The CDR3 DNA is TGTGCCAGCAGCTTAGATCCCTATTCACCCCTCCACTTT. The encoded protein is CASSLDPYSPLHF.

The chain couples TRBV12-5 to TRBJ2-1; D perhaps matches TRBD1 (5 bases). V was pared by 4 bases and J by 0 bases, with 22 bases between. Germline V gene data show CDR1 as LGHNT and CDR2 as FRNRAP. The CDR3 is 19 residues long. This CDR3 reads CASGSPIQVTGPSYNEQFF. The CDR3 DNA sequence: TGTGCTAGTGGTTCACCAATACAGGTAACCGGTCCCTCCTACAATGAGCAGTTCTTC.

The chain couples TRBV29-1 to TRBJ1-2; the match to TRBD1 covers 8 bases. The V gene's germline CDR1 is SQVTM and CDR2 ANQGSEA. J was trimmed by 4 bases and V by 5 bases; bases with no gene match: 6. The length of the CDR3 is 13 residues. The CDR3 DNA is TGCAGCGTTCTGGACAGGGTCCCCTATGGCTACACCTTC. This encodes CSVLDRVPYGYTF.

This chain joins TRBV6-5 and TRBJ2-1; 7 bases map to TRBD2. J lost 7 bases, V lost 4 bases, and 10 bases had no gene match. CDR3 length: 15 amino acids. In germline, CDR1 is MNHEY, CDR2 SVGAGI. The CDR3 DNA follows: TGTGCCAGCAGTTCCCCTCGGACTAGTTCGAATGAGCAGTTCTTC. Its translation is CASSSPRTSSNEQFF.

The rearrangement links TRBV6-6 to TRBJ1-6; D may be TRBD1 (6 bases). Per the germline V gene, CDR1 is MNHNY and CDR2 is SVGAGI (reference sequence). Trimming took off 2 bases at V and 10 bases at J, with 15 bases between the two ends. This CDR3 is built from 15 residues. CDR3 residues: CASSYDGQTFSPLHF. The DNA of the CDR3 is TGTGCCAGCAGTTACGACGGACAGACTTTCTCACCCCTCCACTTT.

This chain connects TRBV12-5 to TRBJ2-1, with 7 nucleotides matching TRBD2. V was clipped by 1 base and J by 6 bases; unmatched bases: 3. Germline values: CDR1 LGHNT, CDR2 FRNRAP. The CDR3 has 14 amino acids. The CDR3 is CASGLALAANEQFF. The CDR3 DNA is TGTGCTAGTGGTTTGGCCCTAGCGGCCAATGAGCAGTTCTTC.

This sequence joins TRBV27 and TRBJ1-2; D remains unclear. The CDR3 is 14 residues long. Trimming shortened V by 4 bases and J by 3 bases, and 12 bases separated the two germline ends. Germline V gene sequence: CDR1 MNHEY, CDR2 SMNVEV (reference sequence). CDR3 coding DNA: TGTGCCAGCAGTTCTCCCGGGTCTTACTATGGCTACACCTTC. Protein product: CASSSPGSYYGYTF.

This chain connects TRBV18 to TRBJ2-4; no definite D call. This CDR3 has 14 residues. Germline lookup yields CDR1 KGHSH and CDR2 LQKENI. Trimming removed 3 bases from V and 6 bases from J, with 12 bases in between. The CDR3 loop is CASSPSRVLNIQYF. CDR3 sequence (DNA): TGTGCCAGCTCACCGTCTCGGGTTTTAAACATTCAGTACTTC.

V gene TRBV25-1 combines with J gene TRBJ1-2; 8 bases match TRBD1. Trimming removed 1 base from V and 3 bases from J; junction bases left unmatched: 13. This CDR3 region has 18 residues. Germline V gene sequence: CDR1 MGHDK, CDR2 SYGVNS. The chain's CDR3 is CASSELSRAGGPDYGYTF. In nucleotides, the CDR3 is TGTGCCAGCAGTGAATTAAGCCGTGCAGGGGGCCCAGACTATGGCTACACCTTC.

V is TRBV5-1 and J is TRBJ2-1; 9 bases match TRBD2. Trimming removed 4 bases from V and 3 bases from J; junction bases left unmatched: 11. The germline V gene has CDR1 SGHRS and CDR2 YFSETQ. The CDR3 covers 17 residues. The CDR3 loop reads CASSAPRLAGSYNEQFF. The CDR3 DNA follows: TGCGCCAGCAGCGCACCGAGGCTAGCGGGGAGCTACAATGAGCAGTTCTTC.

Many counts were recorded for this clone. The chain employs TRBV6-1 and TRBJ1-2, with D possibly TRBD1 on 6 matching bases. Trimming took 1 base from V and 8 from J, leaving 11 bases between them. Germline values: CDR1 MNHNS, CDR2 SASEGT. This CDR3 is 13 amino acids long. The CDR3 sequence is CASSEVWQGGYTF. The CDR3 DNA follows: TGTGCCAGCAGTGAAGTGTGGCAGGGGGGCTACACCTTC.

The chain combines TRBV4-3 with TRBJ2-1, with D unresolved. Trimming pared 4 bases from V and 5 bases from J, leaving 9 bases between. The CDR3 covers 13 residues. The germline V gene has CDR1 LGHNA and CDR2 YSLEER. Here the CDR3 DNA reads TGCGCCAGCAGCCTACGACTGAACAATGAGCAGTTCTTC. Translated, it gives CASSLRLNNEQFF.

DNA of the CDR3: TGTGCCAGCAGTCCAGGACAGGGATACACCGGGGAGCTGTTTTTT. Protein: CASSPGQGYTGELFF. The rearrangement joins TRBV13 to TRBJ2-2; 8 positions agree with TRBD1. The CDR3 runs 15 residues. The V segment lost 6 bases and the J segment 3 bases; nucleotides outside the gene matches: 6. Germline assignment: CDR1 PRHDT and CDR2 FYEKMQ (reference sequence).

V is TRBV4-2 and J is TRBJ1-6; no definite D call. Germline loops: CDR1 LGHNA, CDR2 YNFKEQ. CDR3 length equals 16 residues. Trimming pared 0 bases from V and 11 bases from J, leaving 17 bases between. DNA for the CDR3: TGTGCCAGCAGCCAAGAAAGGGCGTCCCGGGGAGCACCCCTCCACTTT. It translates to CASSQERASRGAPLHF.

The chain carries TRBV19 and TRBJ2-1; tentative D call: TRBD1 (6 bases). This CDR3 comprises 17 residues. Trimming left V 3 bases short and J 5 bases short, with 20 bases between. Per the germline V gene, CDR1 is LNHDA and CDR2 is SQIVND (reference sequence). CDR3 in DNA: TGTGCCAGTAGTATCGGGCAAACCGGACAGAGACACAATGAGCAGTTCTTC. Its translation is CASSIGQTGQRHNEQFF. Full variable domain (missing parts from reference TRBV19 and TRBJ2-1): DGGITQSPKYLFRKEGQNVTLSCEQNLNHDAMYWYRQDPGQGLRLIYYSQIVNDFQKGDIAEGYSVSREKKESFPLTVTSAQKNPTAFYLCASSIGQTGQRHNEQFFGPGTRLTVL.

V and J are TRBV3-1 (or the pseudogene TRBV3-2) and TRBJ2-5; 11 nucleotides line up with TRBD2. V was pared by 4 bases and J by 4 bases, with 11 bases of the junction left unmatched. This CDR3 spans 17 amino acids. CDR1 and CDR2 (germline): LGHDT, YNNKEL (reference sequence). The CDR3 here is CASSRGLSGGDRETQYF. The CDR3 DNA is TGTGCCAGCAGCCGCGGCCTTAGCGGGGGGGATAGAGAGACCCAGTACTTC.

V and J are TRBV19 and TRBJ1-1, with TRBD1 matching over 11 bases. This CDR3 has 15 amino acids. Germline CDR1 and CDR2: LNHDA and SQIVND (reference sequence). With V trimmed by 6 bases and J by 10 bases, 13 bases remained unmatched. The CDR3 sequence: CASSRTGGPPEGAFF. The CDR3 coding sequence is TGTGCCAGTAGCAGGACAGGGGGCCCCCCGGAGGGAGCTTTCTTT.

The chain employs TRBV5-1 and TRBJ2-3, with TRBD1 matching over 8 bases. Germline V CDR1 and CDR2: SGHRS, YFSETQ. The CDR3 length is 15 residues. V was pared by 4 bases and J by 0 bases, with 4 bases of the junction left unmatched. The CDR3 spells CASSLWTGSTDTQYF. In DNA form, the CDR3 reads TGCGCCAGCAGCCTGTGGACAGGGAGCACAGATACGCAGTATTTT.

This clone was seen only once. The CDR3, as DNA: TGTGCCAGCAGTTTAGGGCGACAGGGCGGCACAGATACGCAGTATTTT. It is translated as CASSLGRQGGTDTQYF. J is TRBJ2-3 and V is TRBV27; 7 nucleotides align to TRBD1. Germline CDR1 is MNHEY and CDR2 is SMNVEV (reference sequence). The CDR3 is 16 residues long. The V gene end was trimmed by 2 bases and the J gene end by 1 base; junction bases not matched to a gene: 6.

The rearrangement joins TRBV4-1 to TRBJ2-5; tentatively, D is TRBD2 (7 bases). This CDR3 has 17 residues. The germline gives CDR1 MGHRA, CDR2 YSYEKL. Between the trimmed V and J ends, which lost 1 base and 2 bases, there was a span of 17 bases. The CDR3 nucleotides read TGCGCCAGCAGCCAAGTCGTGGCGGGGGCCTTACAAGAGACCCAGTACTTC. Protein: CASSQVVAGALQETQYF.

This chain links TRBV9 with TRBJ2-3, with 12 bases matching TRBD2. V trimming: 2 bases; J trimming: 7 bases; junction bases outside the gene matches: 8. Germline CDR1 SGDLS, CDR2 YYNGEE. CDR3 length: 16 residues. Here the CDR3 reads CASSVPTSGGPNTQYF. The CDR3 nucleotides read TGTGCCAGCAGCGTCCCGACTAGCGGGGGACCAAATACGCAGTATTTT.

V usage is TRBV24-1 and J usage is TRBJ1-6; D not resolved. Germline-derived CDR1 and CDR2 are KGHDR and SFDVKD. V was shortened by 9 bases and J by 13 bases, with 21 bases between the two germline ends. This CDR3 is 14 amino acids long. Written as DNA, the CDR3 is TGTGCCACCTTCACCAAGCCCCTGATGTTTCCCCTCCACTTT. This gives the protein CATFTKPLMFPLHF.

The chain recombines TRBV5-1 with TRBJ2-1; TRBD2 agrees at 9 bases. Germline loops: CDR1 SGHRS, CDR2 YFSETQ. The CDR3 is 16 residues long. The V gene end was trimmed by 3 bases and the J gene end by 7 bases; junction bases not matched to a gene: 11. CDR3 in amino acids: CASSSMIAGVGNEQFF. The CDR3 DNA is TGCGCCAGCAGCTCAATGATAGCGGGAGTGGGGAATGAGCAGTTCTTC. Based on the CDR3 plus reference TRBV5-1 and TRBJ2-1, the full variable domain is KAGVTQTPRYLIKTRGQQVTLSCSPISGHRSVSWYQQTPGQGLQFLFEYFSETQRNKGNFPGRFSGRQFSNSRSEMNVSTLELGDSALYLCASSSMIAGVGNEQFFGPGTRLTVL.

The chain links TRBV19 to TRBJ2-2; TRBD1 matches at 8 bases. V lost 5 bases and J lost 6; bases outside the gene matches: 14. The germline V gene encodes CDR1 LNHDA and CDR2 SQIVND (reference sequence). The CDR3 spans 17 residues. The CDR3 DNA is TGTGCCAGTAGTGCGAGACAGGGGCCCGGGCGTGCCGGGGAGCTGTTTTTT. Amino acid sequence: CASSARQGPGRAGELFF.

This sequence joins TRBV13 and TRBJ2-3, with 8 bases matching TRBD2. CDR3 length equals 19 residues. V gave up 0 bases and J gave up 0 bases; unmatched junction bases: 11. Germline lookup yields CDR1 PRHDT and CDR2 FYEKMQ (reference sequence). The CDR3 spells CASSLGPTGGFLSTDTQYF. CDR3 nucleotides: TGTGCCAGCAGCTTAGGTCCTACGGGGGGGTTCCTTAGCACAGATACGCAGTATTTT.

The chain recombines TRBV12-3 or TRBV12-4 with TRBJ2-3; D remains ambiguous. This CDR3 comprises 11 residues. Trimming took off 4 bases at V and 6 bases at J, with 5 bases between the two ends. This CDR3 reads CASSSLDTQYF. The CDR3 nucleotides read TGTGCCAGCAGTTCATTGGATACGCAGTATTTT.

This chain links TRBV1 with TRBJ2-1; the DNA was not used to check the table's D call, TRBD2. TRBV1 is labeled a pseudogene. The CDR3 contains 17 residues. CDR3 loop: CTSSQGCGLDLEGEQFF. As DNA, the CDR3 is TGCACCAGCAGCCAAGGTTGTGGGCTCGACCTGGAGGGTGAGCAGTTCTTC.

The V gene is TRBV10-3, the J gene TRBJ2-1, with 7 bases aligning to TRBD2. The V gene end was trimmed by 10 bases and the J gene end by 3 bases; junction bases not matched to a gene: 9. This CDR3 contains 14 residues. Germline lookup yields CDR1 ENHRY and CDR2 SYGVKD. The CDR3 bases are TGTGCCACCACTGGGGGAGGGGTCTACAATGAGCAGTTCTTC. Protein: CATTGGGVYNEQFF.

The chain carries TRBV6-2 or TRBV6-3 and TRBJ1-1; 10 positions agree with TRBD1. J lost 5 bases, V lost 6 bases, and 6 bases had no gene match. Germline-derived CDR1 and CDR2 are MNHEY and SVGEGT. The CDR3 has 14 residues. CDR3 protein: CASSLDRGGTEAFF. The CDR3 bases are TGTGCCAGCAGCCTGGACAGGGGGGGAACTGAAGCTTTCTTT.

This chain connects TRBV27 to TRBJ2-7; unclear D gene. V was clipped by 2 bases and J by 2 bases, with 13 bases between them. This CDR3 has 15 residues. The V gene's germline CDR1 is MNHEY and CDR2 SMNVEV (reference sequence). Here the CDR3 DNA reads TGTGCCAGCAGTTTACTTCCGGAGAGAGCCTACGAGCAGTACTTC. Its translation: CASSLLPERAYEQYF.

Written as DNA, the CDR3 is TGTGCCAGCAGCTTGGCAGGGATCCCCCACTACGAGCAGTACTTC. Residues: CASSLAGIPHYEQYF. V gene TRBV5-4 combines with J gene TRBJ2-7; D perhaps matches TRBD1 (5 bases). The ends were cut back, 0 bases at V and 3 bases at J, with 13 bases in the middle. This CDR3 comprises 15 residues. CDR1 and CDR2 (germline): SGHNT, YYREEE (reference sequence).